A single sample gave rise to the 8 T cell receptor beta chains below, sequenced in a study of T-cell reconstitution after alpha-beta-depleted transplantation in children. Unique molecular identifiers were used to barcode this TCRbeta library. TCRdb fed the PCR reads into MiXCR, producing one record per CDR3 protein. Of around 600,000 distinct CDR3 sequences detected, 23% appear once; the ten largest clones hold 13% to 15%. The sample was PBMCs, mostly from graft donor cells, taken 360 days after TCRalphabeta/CD19-depleted stem cell transplant. These receptors all stem from a boy less than two years old who had a stem cell transplant for acute myeloid leukemia, so the T cells may come from the graft donor.

This clonotype was counted many times. The rearrangement joins TRBV20-1 to TRBJ2-5; no clear D. CDR3 length: 13 amino acids. Germline V gene data show CDR1 as DFQATT and CDR2 as SNEGSKA (reference sequence). V lost 0 bases and J lost 5, with 10 bases in between. CDR3 sequence (DNA): TGCAGTGCTAGAGATTCAGCTTGGGAGACCCAGTACTTC. It yields the protein CSARDSAWETQYF.

This clonotype was found a few times. This rearrangement joins TRBV12-3 or TRBV12-4 to TRBJ2-3; TRBD2 might be the D (5 bases). Trimming cost V 2 bases and J 3 bases, with 9 bases left between them. There are 14 residues in the CDR3. The CDR3 DNA sequence: TGTGCCAGCAGTTTATTGGGAGCTACAGATACGCAGTATTTT. It codes for CASSLLGATDTQYF.

This clonotype has more than one count but fewer than ten. The V gene is TRBV20-1, the J gene TRBJ1-1; no clear D gene. Between the trimmed V and J ends, which lost 6 bases and 3 bases, there was a span of 14 bases. The germline V gene encodes CDR1 DFQATT and CDR2 SNEGSKA (reference sequence). The CDR3 is made up of 13 amino acids. DNA of the CDR3: TGCAGTGCACCGAGTGATCTTTACACTGAAGCTTTCTTT. This codes for CSAPSDLYTEAFF.

The chain combines TRBV7-9 with TRBJ2-1, with 7 nucleotides matching TRBD1. This CDR3 is built from 15 residues. Losses at the gene ends were 4 bases for V and 5 bases for J; bases not matched to a gene: 8. From germline, CDR1 is SEHNR and CDR2 FQNEAQ (reference sequence). The CDR3 loop is CASSYIRDSHNEQFF. In nucleotides, the CDR3 is TGTGCCAGCAGCTATATCCGGGACAGTCACAATGAGCAGTTCTTC.

The rearrangement links TRBV20-1 to TRBJ2-1; TRBD2 aligns across 10 bases. The germline V gene has CDR1 DFQATT and CDR2 SNEGSKA (reference sequence). V was pared by 3 bases and J by 5 bases, with 16 bases of the junction left unmatched. The CDR3 has 18 amino acids. The CDR3: CSASWASGGGRSHNEQFF. The CDR3 coding sequence is TGCAGTGCTAGCTGGGCTAGCGGGGGAGGAAGATCCCACAATGAGCAGTTCTTC.

This clonotype was observed a few times. The chain has TRBV4-3 and TRBJ2-2, with D perhaps TRBD1 or TRBD2 (5 bases each). Germline lookup yields CDR1 LGHNA and CDR2 YSLEER. The CDR3 runs to 15 residues. The V and J ends lost 4 bases and 3 bases respectively, with 12 bases between them. The CDR3 protein is CASSPPGPHTGELFF. Written as DNA, the CDR3 is TGCGCCAGCAGCCCACCGGGACCGCACACCGGGGAGCTGTTTTTT.

The chain couples TRBV14 to TRBJ2-3, with 7 nucleotides matching TRBD1. CDR1 SGHDN and CDR2 FVKESK come from the germline V gene. This CDR3 has 15 residues. V dropped 8 bases and J dropped 0; count of bases not matched to a gene: 8. The CDR3 nucleotides are TGTGCCAGCTGCCCCGGGACAGTCAGCACAGATACGCAGTATTTT. It codes for CASCPGTVSTDTQYF.

J is TRBJ2-1 and V is TRBV29-1, with 10 bases identical to TRBD2. Germline V lookup: CDR1 SQVTM, CDR2 ANQGSEA. The CDR3 consists of 16 residues. Losses at the gene ends were 3 bases for V and 3 bases for J; bases not matched to a gene: 8. The chain's CDR3 is CSVDSGGGIVYNEQFF. As DNA, the CDR3 is TGCAGCGTTGACAGCGGGGGGGGTATAGTCTACAATGAGCAGTTCTTC.